Presented here are 22 T cell receptor beta chains from one specimen sequenced in a study of blood T cell repertoires in COVID-19. Profiling relied on immunoSEQ multiplex PCR, and the TCRdb table lists in-frame clones only, not all of them. The sample includes 250,000 to 300,000 clones, roughly 91% seen only once; the top ten take about 4.2%. Specimen: peripheral blood. All receptors derive from a man aged 35-49 years with acute or convalescent COVID-19.

The chain combines TRBV11-3 with TRBJ2-1; D possibly corresponds to TRBD1 (6 bases). This CDR3 spans 12 amino acids. Germline values: CDR1 SGHNT, CDR2 YENEEA. Deletions cut 5 bases from V and 8 bases from J, with 10 bases between. CDR3 region: CASSPEGDEQFF. The CDR3 DNA follows: TGTGCCAGCAGCCCAGAGGGGGATGAGCAGTTCTTC.

The V gene is TRBV6-5, the J gene TRBJ1-1; D remains ambiguous. In germline, CDR1 is MNHEY, CDR2 SVGAGI. Trimming shortened V by 7 bases and J by 3 bases, and 9 bases separated the two germline ends. The CDR3 is 12 amino acids. CDR3 in DNA: TGTGCCAGCATTATCGGGGACACTGAAGCTTTCTTT. Encoded protein: CASIIGDTEAFF.

CDR3 region: CASSERLAVYNEQFF. The CDR3 DNA follows: TGTGCCAGCAGCGAACGACTAGCGGTTTACAATGAGCAGTTCTTC. This chain uses TRBV7-7 with TRBJ2-1, with TRBD2 matching over 9 bases. The CDR3 covers 15 residues. In germline, CDR1 is SSHAT, CDR2 FNYEAQ (reference sequence). V lost 5 bases, J lost 4 bases, and 6 bases stayed unmatched. The complete variable domain, with remaining parts taken from reference TRBV7-7 and TRBJ2-1, reads GAGVSQSPRYKVTKRGQDVTLRCDPISSHATLYWYQQALGQGPEFLTYFNYEAQPDKSGLPSDRFSAERPEGSISTLTIQRTEQRDSAMYRCASSERLAVYNEQFFGPGTRLTVL.

The chain carries TRBV6-5 and TRBJ1-6; weak D call: TRBD1 (5 bases). The ends were cut back, 5 bases at V and 7 bases at J, with 15 bases in the middle. In germline, CDR1 is MNHEY, CDR2 SVGAGI. The CDR3 has 15 residues. In DNA form, the CDR3 reads TGTGCCAGCAGTCCTCTTTCAGGGTCGAATTCACCCCTCCACTTT. It codes for CASSPLSGSNSPLHF.

The chain recombines TRBV28 with TRBJ2-1; TRBD2 aligns across 7 bases. Germline V CDR1 and CDR2: MDHEN, SYDVKM. The CDR3 runs to 14 residues. The ends lost 3 bases at V and 2 bases at J; junction bases unmatched: 1. The CDR3 region is CASSFGGAYNEQFF. The DNA of the CDR3 is TGTGCCAGCAGTTTTGGGGGGGCCTACAATGAGCAGTTCTTC. Combining the CDR3 with reference TRBV28 and TRBJ2-1 gives the whole variable domain DVKVTQSSRYLVKRTGEKVFLECVQDMDHENMFWYRQDPGLGLRLIYFSYDVKMKEKGDIPEGYSVSREKKERFSLILESASTNQTSMYLCASSFGGAYNEQFFGPGTRLTVL.

V is TRBV21-1 and J is TRBJ1-5; the D call in the table, TRBD1, was not verified against the DNA. TRBV21-1 is a recognized pseudogene. The CDR3 extends over 16 amino acids. As DNA, the CDR3 is TGTGCCAGCAGCAAAGGGGGCAATTCCAAGGGGCAGCCCCAGCATTTT. Translation: CASSKGGNSKGQPQHF.

The J gene is TRBJ2-3, the V gene TRBV21-1; TRBD1, as called in the table, went unchecked against the DNA. TRBV21-1 constitutes a pseudogene. This CDR3 has 20 residues. DNA of the CDR3: TGTGCCAGCAGCAATCAACCGGGACAAGTGGACCTATCTAGCACAGATACGCAGTATTTT. Translated, it gives CASSNQPGQVDLSSTDTQYF.

The chain links TRBV24-1 to TRBJ2-1; 12 bases line up with TRBD1. This CDR3 comprises 16 residues. Trimming removed 5 bases from V and 7 bases from J; junction bases left unmatched: 8. Germline loops: CDR1 KGHDR, CDR2 SFDVKD. This CDR3 reads CATSGGGQGAGNEQFF. In DNA form, the CDR3 reads TGTGCCACCAGTGGGGGGGGACAGGGGGCAGGGAATGAGCAGTTCTTC.

The chain carries TRBV27 and TRBJ2-7; 7 nucleotides agree with TRBD1. Germline lookup yields CDR1 MNHEY and CDR2 SMNVEV (reference sequence). With V trimmed by 3 bases and J by 2 bases, 10 bases remained unmatched. There are 16 residues in the CDR3. CDR3 coding DNA: TGTGCCAGCAGTTTTAATTGGCCCCAGGGGGCCTACGAGCAGTACTTC. Its protein product is CASSFNWPQGAYEQYF.

The rearrangement joins TRBV2 to TRBJ1-2; possibly TRBD1 for D (5 bases). The CDR3 contains 13 residues. The V end was cut by 7 bases, the J end by 8 bases, with 17 bases between. Germline loops: CDR1 SNHLY, CDR2 FYNNEI. CDR3 in amino acids: CASTMRRGDGYTF. The CDR3 nucleotides read TGTGCCAGCACCATGCGACGGGGGGACGGCTACACCTTC.

This clone was seen only once. The CDR3 region has the DNA TGTGCCATCAGCAGACAGGGCGGCAATCAGCCCCAGCATTTT. Protein: CAISRQGGNQPQHF. The V gene is TRBV10-3, the J gene TRBJ1-5; 7 nucleotides agree with TRBD1. V gave up 6 bases and J gave up 2 bases; unmatched junction bases: 4. The CDR3 is made up of 14 amino acids. Germline V gene data show CDR1 as ENHRY and CDR2 as SYGVKD.

The chain couples TRBV19 to TRBJ1-5, with D unclear. Germline values: CDR1 LNHDA, CDR2 SQIVND (reference sequence). V shed 3 bases and J shed 0 bases, with 6 bases lying between them. The CDR3 sequence is 14 residues long. CDR3 in amino acids: CASSIGHSNQPQHF. As DNA, the CDR3 is TGTGCCAGTAGTATTGGCCATAGCAATCAGCCCCAGCATTTT.

The chain recombines TRBV5-1 with TRBJ1-5, with TRBD1 identical over 7 bases. CDR1 and CDR2 (germline): SGHRS, YFSETQ. CDR3 size: 15 residues. Trimming cost V 0 bases and J 5 bases; bases outside gene matches: 5. The CDR3 spells CASSLGDSPYQPQHF. CDR3 sequence (DNA): TGCGCCAGCAGCTTGGGGGACAGTCCGTATCAGCCCCAGCATTTT.

The rearrangement joins TRBV5-5 to TRBJ2-1; 8 nucleotides match TRBD2. The CDR3 runs to 13 residues. The J segment lost 15 bases and the V segment lost 5 bases, leaving 13 bases of the junction unmatched. Germline V CDR1 and CDR2: SGHKS, YYEKEE (reference sequence). The CDR3 nucleotides read TGTGCCAGCAGTTTTAGCGGGGCTACTCCGGTGTTCTTC. Amino acid sequence: CASSFSGATPVFF.

The sample holds a few counts of this clone. This rearrangement joins TRBV2 to TRBJ1-4, with D perhaps TRBD1 (5 bases). The CDR3 length is 16 residues. The V gene's germline CDR1 is SNHLY and CDR2 FYNNEI. Trimming shortened V by 2 bases and J by 7 bases, and 17 bases separated the two germline ends. The CDR3 reads CASSELGAAAGEKLFF. In nucleotides, the CDR3 is TGTGCCAGCAGTGAATTAGGGGCTGCGGCTGGTGAAAAACTGTTTTTT.

The chain carries TRBV3-1 (or the pseudogene TRBV3-2) and TRBJ1-6, with D tentatively TRBD1 (5 bases). CDR1 LGHDT and CDR2 YNNKEL come from the germline V gene (reference sequence). The CDR3 runs 14 residues. The V and J ends lost 2 bases and 6 bases respectively, with 8 bases between them. DNA of the CDR3: TGTGCCAGCAGCCAATCGCAGGGTAATTCACCCCTCCACTTT. This codes for CASSQSQGNSPLHF.

The genes are TRBV5-4 and TRBJ2-3, with 10 bases aligning to TRBD2. With V trimmed by 1 base and J by 2 bases, 4 bases remained unmatched. The CDR3 length is 16 residues. CDR1 is SGHNT and CDR2 is YYREEE in the germline V gene (reference sequence). CDR3 coding DNA: TGTGCCAGCAGCTTGACAGCGGGGGGGCACACAGATACGCAGTATTTT. It encodes CASSLTAGGHTDTQYF.

V usage is TRBV4-1 and J usage is TRBJ1-1, with a possible D match to TRBD1 (6 bases). Germline V CDR1 and CDR2: MGHRA, YSYEKL. Trimming shortened V by 4 bases and J by 5 bases, and 20 bases separated the two germline ends. CDR3 size: 16 residues. The CDR3 region has the DNA TGCGCCAGCAGCCTACACGGGGGGCCTTCGGGAACTGAAGCTTTCTTT. Protein product: CASSLHGGPSGTEAFF.

This chain links TRBV6-5 with TRBJ1-3; no definite D call. CDR3 length: 15 amino acids. Trimming removed 5 bases from V and 4 bases from J, with 15 bases in between. Germline CDR1 and CDR2: MNHEY and SVGAGI. The CDR3 coding sequence is TGTGCCAGCAGTCCGAGGGTCACTACAGGAAACACCATATATTTT. Encoded protein: CASSPRVTTGNTIYF.

A single count supports this clone. The chain joins TRBV9 to TRBJ2-3, with 7 positions matching TRBD2. With 0 bases clipped from V and 2 bases from J, the junction kept 9 bases outside the gene matches. The CDR3 consists of 17 residues. Germline V lookup: CDR1 SGDLS, CDR2 YYNGEE. The CDR3 loop is CASSVDLAGEDTDTQYF. DNA for the CDR3: TGTGCCAGCAGCGTAGATTTGGCGGGGGAGGACACAGATACGCAGTATTTT.

This rearrangement joins TRBV6-1 to TRBJ1-5, with TRBD1 matching over 11 bases. CDR1 is MNHNS and CDR2 is SASEGT in the germline V gene. J was trimmed by 2 bases and V by 4 bases; bases with no gene match: 10. This CDR3 contains 18 residues. The chain's CDR3 is CASSVGGQGGRGNQPQHF. CDR3 nucleotide sequence: TGTGCCAGCAGTGTAGGGGGACAGGGGGGTAGGGGCAATCAGCCCCAGCATTTT.

J is TRBJ2-1 and V is TRBV10-3; maybe TRBD1 (6 bases). This CDR3 comprises 11 residues. The ends were cut back, 5 bases at V and 10 bases at J, with 9 bases in the middle. Germline values: CDR1 ENHRY, CDR2 SYGVKD. The CDR3 here is CAISLQGEQFF. The CDR3 DNA follows: TGTGCCATCAGTTTACAGGGAGAGCAGTTCTTC.